Here is one TCR beta chain with its context. Its matching antigen is unknown. In TCRdb, the 5' RACE reads were re-called with MiXCR into one record per CDR3 protein. The profile covers some 350,000 distinct CDR3 sequences, with 10% to 15% appearing a single time and about a fifth taken by the ten largest. The data stem from a study of T-cell memory formation after mild COVID-19. The CDR3 is made up of 13 amino acids. Germline V gives CDR1 MNHEY, CDR2 SVGAGI. V was cut by 7 bases and J by 6 bases, with 13 bases left in between. General study points: Pre-infection memory already had some responding clones, implying cross-reactive memory joined.

The genes are TRBV6-5 and TRBJ2-1; no reliable D call. Specimen: PBMCs or a T cell subset sorted from them (not recorded which). This clonotype was obtained from a man in his late teens or twenties who had mild COVID-19 (a few samples of this study predate the infection). Cell type and time point are not known. The CDR3 bases are TGTGCCAGCAAATCTGTAAGGGCCAATGAGCAGTTCTTC. Translated, it gives CASKSVRANEQFF.